These 24 T cell receptor beta chains came from one sample sequenced in a study of blood T cell repertoires in COVID-19. TCRdb's copy holds only in-frame clones and misses some; the assay was immunoSEQ multiplex PCR. The profile shows 190,000 or so clones, approximately 90% of them singletons. Input material: peripheral blood. The receptor set was obtained from a woman aged 18-35 years who had recovered from COVID-19.

J is TRBJ1-3 and V is TRBV7-3, with 9 bases aligning to TRBD1. Trimming took 5 bases from V and 7 from J; bases not matched to a gene: 15. The CDR3 sequence is 17 residues long. Germline V gives CDR1 SGHTA, CDR2 FQGTGA. CDR3 DNA sequence: TGTGCCAGCAGCCGGTCTCGACCGGGACAGGGAAGTAACACCATATATTTT. Its translation is CASSRSRPGQGSNTIYF. Supplemented by reference TRBV7-3 and TRBJ1-3, the full variable domain reads GAGVSQTPSNKVTEKGKYVELRCDPISGHTALYWYRQSLGQGPEFLIYFQGTGAADDSGLPNDRFFAVRPEGSVSTLKIQRTERGDSAVYLCASSRSRPGQGSNTIYFGEGSWLTVV.

J is TRBJ2-3 and V is TRBV14; no firm D call. The CDR3 totals 14 residues. Germline values: CDR1 SGHDN, CDR2 FVKESK. The V and J ends lost 0 bases and 2 bases respectively, with 6 bases between them. CDR3 amino acids: CASSQEQFTDTQYF. The CDR3 bases are TGTGCCAGCAGCCAAGAGCAGTTCACAGATACGCAGTATTTT.

This clone occurred once. The V gene is TRBV5-1, the J gene TRBJ2-1; D is possibly TRBD2 (6 bases). The length of the CDR3 is 14 residues. Trimming shortened V by 2 bases and J by 10 bases, and 16 bases separated the two germline ends. The germline V gene has CDR1 SGHRS and CDR2 YFSETQ. The CDR3 loop reads CASSFGTGLGEQFF. CDR3 nucleotide sequence: TGCGCCAGCAGCTTCGGGACTGGACTGGGCGAGCAGTTCTTC. Full variable domain (rest looked up from reference TRBV5-1 and TRBJ2-1): KAGVTQTPRYLIKTRGQQVTLSCSPISGHRSVSWYQQTPGQGLQFLFEYFSETQRNKGNFPGRFSGRQFSNSRSEMNVSTLELGDSALYLCASSFGTGLGEQFFGPGTRLTVL.

The count of this clone is one. The chain employs TRBV6-6 and TRBJ2-7; TRBD1 agrees at 9 bases. Germline CDR1 and CDR2: MNHNY and SVGAGI (reference sequence). The CDR3 runs 15 residues. V lost 6 bases and J lost 2; bases outside the gene matches: 8. The DNA for the CDR3 is TGTGCCAGCAGCCGGGGACAGGGTACTCCCTACGAGCAGTACGTC. Translating gives CASSRGQGTPYEQYV.

This clone was counted ten times or more. The same CDR3 also results from other DNA sequences found in this sample. V and J are TRBV7-9 and TRBJ1-5; D gene ambiguous. This CDR3 is built from 13 residues. In germline, CDR1 is SEHNR, CDR2 FQNEAQ (reference sequence). Trimming shortened V by 2 bases and J by 0 bases, and 2 bases separated the two germline ends. In DNA form, the CDR3 reads TGTGCCAGCAGCTTACTTAGCAATCAGCCCCAGCATTTT. As protein: CASSLLSNQPQHF.

This clone was detected a few times. In DNA, the CDR3 is TGTGCCAGCAGCGGACAGGGGGCCCTAGGCTATGGCTACACCTTC. The encoded protein is CASSGQGALGYGYTF. The chain recombines TRBV7-9 with TRBJ1-2; 11 nucleotides line up with TRBD1. The CDR3 loop spans 15 amino acids. The germline V gene has CDR1 SEHNR and CDR2 FQNEAQ (reference sequence). V lost 5 bases to trimming and J lost 4 bases; unmatched junction nucleotides: 6.

This clone came up many times. The chain carries TRBV4-2 and TRBJ2-5; 14 bases line up with TRBD2. The CDR3 has 17 amino acids. V was pared by 0 bases and J by 5 bases, with 5 bases of the junction left unmatched. From germline, CDR1 is LGHNA and CDR2 YNFKEQ. The CDR3 loop reads CASSQDGGLAGAETQYF. The CDR3 DNA is TGTGCCAGCAGCCAAGACGGGGGACTAGCGGGAGCGGAGACCCAGTACTTC.

V and J are TRBV30 and TRBJ1-1; perhaps TRBD1 as D (6 bases). Trimming took 4 bases from V and 4 from J, leaving 10 bases between them. Germline CDR1 and CDR2: GTSNPN and SVGIG (reference sequence). The CDR3 consists of 12 residues. The CDR3 DNA reads as TGTGCCTGGACAACAGGGAGCACTGAAGCTTTCTTT. Its protein product is CAWTTGSTEAFF.

The chain employs TRBV5-4 and TRBJ2-5, with TRBD2 matching 8 bases. This CDR3 has 14 residues. The J segment lost 4 bases and the V segment lost 0 bases, leaving 2 bases of the junction unmatched. The germline CDR1 and CDR2 sequences are SGHNT and YYREEE (reference sequence). Here the CDR3 reads CASSLESGGETQYF. CDR3 bases: TGTGCCAGCAGCTTGGAAAGCGGGGGAGAGACCCAGTACTTC.

The chain is built from TRBV27 and TRBJ2-7; TRBD1 matches 7 bases. The ends lost 0 bases at V and 5 bases at J; junction bases unmatched: 10. Germline V gene sequence: CDR1 MNHEY, CDR2 SMNVEV (reference sequence). This CDR3 is 16 amino acids long. DNA of the CDR3: TGTGCCAGCAGTTTATCGTGGGTGGGGCAGGGGGACGAGCAGTACTTC. Its protein is CASSLSWVGQGDEQYF.

CDR3 amino acids: CASSLPGTNYGYTF. The CDR3, as DNA: TGCGCCAGCAGCCTACCGGGAACAAACTATGGCTACACCTTC. This sequence joins TRBV5-1 and TRBJ1-2; D ambiguous. Germline V lookup: CDR1 SGHRS, CDR2 YFSETQ. This CDR3 region has 14 residues. The V gene lost 4 bases and the J gene lost 2 bases, with 12 bases spanning the gap.

The rearrangement joins TRBV7-2 to TRBJ1-5; no firm D call. The CDR3 extends over 16 amino acids. Germline V gene data show CDR1 as SGHTA and CDR2 as FQGNSA. Between the trimmed V and J ends, which lost 1 base and 0 bases, there was a span of 10 bases. The CDR3 is CASSLVSLYSNQPQHF. DNA for the CDR3: TGTGCCAGCAGCTTAGTGTCACTTTATAGCAATCAGCCCCAGCATTTT. Using reference TRBV7-2 and TRBJ1-5 for the parts outside the CDR3, the full variable domain is GAGVSQSPSNKVTEKGKDVELRCDPISGHTALYWYRQSLGQGLEFLIYFQGNSAPDKSGLPSDRFSAERTGGSVSTLTIQRTQQEDSAVYLCASSLVSLYSNQPQHFGDGTRLSIL.

This sequence joins TRBV13 and TRBJ2-3, with TRBD2 matching 10 bases. J lost 2 bases, V lost 0 bases, and 5 bases had no gene match. Germline V gives CDR1 PRHDT, CDR2 FYEKMQ (reference sequence). This CDR3 spans 17 amino acids. Here the CDR3 DNA reads TGTGCCAGCAGCTTAGGACTAGCGGGGACCTACACAGATACGCAGTATTTT. Its protein product is CASSLGLAGTYTDTQYF. Full variable domain (outside the CDR3, taken from reference TRBV13 and TRBJ2-3): AAGVIQSPRHLIKEKRETATLKCYPIPRHDTVYWYQQGPGQDPQFLISFYEKMQSDKGSIPDRFSAQQFSDYHSELNMSSLELGDSALYFCASSLGLAGTYTDTQYFGPGTRLTVL.

The rearrangement joins TRBV4-2 to TRBJ2-3, with 7 bases matching TRBD2. V trimming: 0 bases; J trimming: 5 bases; junction bases outside the gene matches: 5. The CDR3 totals 15 residues. Germline CDR1 is LGHNA and CDR2 is YNFKEQ. DNA for the CDR3: TGTGCCAGCAGCCAAGATGGGGGGAGGGAAGATACGCAGTATTTT. Translated: CASSQDGGREDTQYF.

The CDR3 spells CASSPGQEKLFF. The CDR3 bases are TGTGCCAGCTCACCGGGACAGGAAAAACTGTTTTTT. The gene calls are TRBV18 and TRBJ1-4, with 7 bases identical to TRBD1. Trimming cost V 3 bases and J 8 bases; bases outside gene matches: 0. Germline CDR1 is KGHSH and CDR2 is LQKENI. The CDR3 length is 12 residues.

The V and J genes are TRBV4-3 and TRBJ2-1, with D possibly being TRBD2 (6 bases). Germline-derived CDR1 and CDR2 are LGHNA and YSLEER. V shed 0 bases and J shed 8 bases, with 14 bases lying between them. The CDR3 consists of 15 residues. This CDR3 reads CASSQDPREYYEQFF. The CDR3 nucleotides read TGCGCCAGCAGCCAAGACCCCCGGGAGTACTATGAGCAGTTCTTC.

The CDR3 sequence is CASSLSTSTDTQYF. For the CDR3, the DNA is TGCGCCAGCAGCCTCTCTACTAGCACAGATACGCAGTATTTT. The chain links TRBV5-1 to TRBJ2-3; D remains unclear. Trimming left V 4 bases short and J 0 bases short, with 9 bases between. The germline V gene encodes CDR1 SGHRS and CDR2 YFSETQ. This CDR3 has 14 amino acids.

V usage is TRBV12-2 and J usage is TRBJ1-4; the DNA was not used to check the table's D call, TRBD1. TRBV12-2 is described as a pseudogene. The CDR3 length is 15 residues. For the CDR3, the DNA is TGTGCAAGTCGCCCCCTCCCAGGAAACTGTGAAAAACTGTTTTTT. As protein: CASRPLPGNCEKLFF.

The chain uses TRBV6-1 and TRBJ1-1; a weak D match, TRBD1 (5 bases). Trimming removed 3 bases at V and 10 bases at J, with 15 bases between. CDR1 is MNHNS, CDR2 SASEGT, per germline. The CDR3 contains 13 residues. Written as DNA, the CDR3 is TGTGCCAGCAGTGAGTTCGGGAGGGACCGAGCTTTCTTT. This translates into CASSEFGRDRAFF.

This chain joins TRBV19 and TRBJ2-7; the D gene is possibly TRBD1 (6 bases). Trimming stripped 1 base from V and 11 bases from J, with 15 bases between. From germline, CDR1 is LNHDA and CDR2 SQIVND (reference sequence). The CDR3 has 13 amino acids. The CDR3 reads CASSIALDREEYF. CDR3 in DNA: TGTGCCAGTAGTATAGCGTTGGACAGAGAGGAGTACTTC. The entire variable domain, with the rest obtained from reference TRBV19 and TRBJ2-7, is as follows: DGGITQSPKYLFRKEGQNVTLSCEQNLNHDAMYWYRQDPGQGLRLIYYSQIVNDFQKGDIAEGYSVSREKKESFPLTVTSAQKNPTAFYLCASSIALDREEYFGPGTRLTVT.

This clone was recorded a few times. The chain has TRBV7-2 and TRBJ1-4; tentative D call: TRBD1 (6 bases). Germline lookup yields CDR1 SGHTA and CDR2 FQGNSA. Trimming removed 5 bases at V and 5 bases at J, with 12 bases between. The CDR3 covers 14 residues. This chain's CDR3 is CASSTGSGNEKLFF. The CDR3 DNA follows: TGTGCCAGCAGCACAGGGAGCGGAAATGAAAAACTGTTTTTT.

V and J are TRBV6-6 and TRBJ2-3; maybe TRBD2 (5 bases). This CDR3 spans 13 amino acids. With 6 bases removed from V and 1 base from J, the gap between germline ends came to 8 bases. Germline V gene data show CDR1 as MNHNY and CDR2 as SVGAGI (reference sequence). The CDR3 loop is CASRDLRTDTQYF. The CDR3, as DNA: TGTGCCAGCAGGGACTTACGCACAGATACGCAGTATTTT.

This chain joins TRBV19 and TRBJ1-5; 7 bases line up with TRBD1. The trim removed 8 bases at V and 6 bases at J, leaving 10 bases unmatched. The CDR3 covers 14 residues. Germline V CDR1 and CDR2: LNHDA, SQIVND (reference sequence). CDR3 bases: TGTGCCAGTGGGAGACAGGGATTGACTCAGCCCCAGCATTTT. It encodes CASGRQGLTQPQHF.

The rearrangement joins TRBV5-4 to TRBJ1-1; no firm D call. Germline lookup yields CDR1 SGHNT and CDR2 YYREEE (reference sequence). The CDR3 consists of 15 residues. Trimming took off 0 bases at V and 3 bases at J, with 12 bases between the two ends. The CDR3 reads CASSLAGMRYTEAFF. Written as DNA, the CDR3 is TGTGCCAGCAGCTTGGCCGGGATGAGGTACACTGAAGCTTTCTTT.